This T cell receptor (beta chain) was sequenced for a study of cytomegalovirus exposure and HLA in healthy donors. Turning to the study itself: Out of 300 to 500 genotyped donors, roughly 78% belonged to the Caucasian-associated ancestry cluster.

For this clone: Its specificity is unknown.

Study-wide points: Later analysis placed DRB1 highest and HLA-C lowest in TCR association rates, which differed by HLA locus. TCR beta V segments were, for the most part, productive about 87% or about 30% of the time in an earlier analysis.

The PCR had 60 Vbeta and 13 Jbeta primers. This table comes from immunoSEQ multiplex PCR, and its TCRdb copy is limited to in-frame clones, with some not included. The data hold approximately 280,000 clones, with roughly 90% observed a single time. CDR3 length: 13 residues. V shed 5 bases and J shed 14 bases, with 16 bases lying between them. The germline V gene has CDR1 MNHNY and CDR2 SVGAGI (reference sequence). This receptor was identified in a woman aged 18-30 years in good health and CMV-seronegative. This rearrangement joins TRBV6-6 to TRBJ1-6, with a possible D match to TRBD1 (5 bases). The sample comprised PBMCs. CDR3 nucleotide sequence: TGTGCCAGCAGTCCGAGGGACTTCCTCACCCTCCACTTT. This encodes CASSPRDFLTLHF.